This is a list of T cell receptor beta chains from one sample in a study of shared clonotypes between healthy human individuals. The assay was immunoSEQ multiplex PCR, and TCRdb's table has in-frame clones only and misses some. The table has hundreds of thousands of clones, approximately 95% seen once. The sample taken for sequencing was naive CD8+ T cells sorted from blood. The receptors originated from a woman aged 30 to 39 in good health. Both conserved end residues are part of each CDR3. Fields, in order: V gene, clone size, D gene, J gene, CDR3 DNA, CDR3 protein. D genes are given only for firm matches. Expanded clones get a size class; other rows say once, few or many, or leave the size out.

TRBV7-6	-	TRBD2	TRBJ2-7	TGTGCCAGCAGCTTGACTAGCGGGCAATTCTCCTACGAGCAGTACTTC	CASSLTSGQFSYEQYF
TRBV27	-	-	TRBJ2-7	TGTGCCAGCGGTTGGGGGGCGACCTACGAGCAGTACTTC	CASGWGATYEQYF
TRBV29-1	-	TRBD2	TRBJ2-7	TGCAGCGTTGTGTGGGAGGGTAGCTACGAGCAGTACTTC	CSVVWEGSYEQYF
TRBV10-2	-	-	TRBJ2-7	TGCGCCAGCAGTGGTTTACAGGCCTACGAGCAGTACTTC	CASSGLQAYEQYF
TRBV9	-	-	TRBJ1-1	TGTGCCAGCAGCCCCGGAGGGAGGAGGGAAGCTTTCTTT	CASSPGGRREAFF
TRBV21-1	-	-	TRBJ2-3	TGTGCCAGCAGCTCCGACGGCATCACAGATACGCAGTATTTT	CASSSDGITDTQYF
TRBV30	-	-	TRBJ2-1	TGTGCCTGGGAACCGCAGACAGACAATGAGCAGTTCTTC	CAWEPQTDNEQFF
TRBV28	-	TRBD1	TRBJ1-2	TGTGCCAGCAGTTTTACAGGGGGTTTCTATGGCTACACCTTC	CASSFTGGFYGYTF
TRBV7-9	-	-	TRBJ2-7	TGTGCCAGCAGCTTAGAGGGGCCCAAACCCTACGAGCAGTACTTC	CASSLEGPKPYEQYF
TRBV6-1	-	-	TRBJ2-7	TGTGCCAGCAGTGAAGCGGGGTACAGGGTCCACGAGCAGTACTTC	CASSEAGYRVHEQYF
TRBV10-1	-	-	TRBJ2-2	TGCGCCAGCATGAGCGGACTATCACGGAACACCGGGGAGCTGTTTTTT	CASMSGLSRNTGELFF
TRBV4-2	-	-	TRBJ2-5	TGTGCCAGCAGCCAAGATTCTGTAGCGGCCCAAGAGACCCAGTACTTC	CASSQDSVAAQETQYF
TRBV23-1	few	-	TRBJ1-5	TGCGCCAGCCGTCGACAGCATTTT	CASRRQHF
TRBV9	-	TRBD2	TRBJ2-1	TGTGCCAGCAGCGTAGTGATTAGCGGGATCGATGAGCAGTTCTTC	CASSVVISGIDEQFF
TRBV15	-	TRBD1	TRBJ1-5	TGTGCCACCAGCAGAGAAAGGGACAGGGATCAGCCCCAGCATTTT	CATSRERDRDQPQHF
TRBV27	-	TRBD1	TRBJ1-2	TGTGCCAGCCGTAACGCGGGGACAGGGGGTAACTATGGCTACACCTTC	CASRNAGTGGNYGYTF
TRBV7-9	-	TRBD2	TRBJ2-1	TGTGCCAGCAGCTTACCTGGTTTGGCTAGCGGGAGGAGTGAGCAGTTCTTC	CASSLPGLASGRSEQFF
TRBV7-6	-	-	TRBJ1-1	TGTGCCAGCAGCTTGTTGACAGAGCTGAACACTGAAGCTTTCTTT	CASSLLTELNTEAFF
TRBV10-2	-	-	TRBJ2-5	TGCGCCAGCAGTGAGTGGTCAGCCCAAGAGACCCAGTACTTC	CASSEWSAQETQYF
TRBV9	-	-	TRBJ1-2	TGTGCCAGCAGCGGTTCTGGGGCTAACTATGGCTACACCTTC	CASSGSGANYGYTF
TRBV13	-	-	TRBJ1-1	TGTGCCAGCAGCCCAGACTTGGGAGGAATGAACACTGAAGCTTTCTTT	CASSPDLGGMNTEAFF
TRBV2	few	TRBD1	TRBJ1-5	TGTGCCAGCAGTGAAGGGACAGGGTTTCGGTATCAGCCCCAGCATTTT	CASSEGTGFRYQPQHF
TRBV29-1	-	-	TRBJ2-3	TGCAGCGTTGGAGTCAGGGGACCTGGAGATACGCAGTATTTT	CSVGVRGPGDTQYF